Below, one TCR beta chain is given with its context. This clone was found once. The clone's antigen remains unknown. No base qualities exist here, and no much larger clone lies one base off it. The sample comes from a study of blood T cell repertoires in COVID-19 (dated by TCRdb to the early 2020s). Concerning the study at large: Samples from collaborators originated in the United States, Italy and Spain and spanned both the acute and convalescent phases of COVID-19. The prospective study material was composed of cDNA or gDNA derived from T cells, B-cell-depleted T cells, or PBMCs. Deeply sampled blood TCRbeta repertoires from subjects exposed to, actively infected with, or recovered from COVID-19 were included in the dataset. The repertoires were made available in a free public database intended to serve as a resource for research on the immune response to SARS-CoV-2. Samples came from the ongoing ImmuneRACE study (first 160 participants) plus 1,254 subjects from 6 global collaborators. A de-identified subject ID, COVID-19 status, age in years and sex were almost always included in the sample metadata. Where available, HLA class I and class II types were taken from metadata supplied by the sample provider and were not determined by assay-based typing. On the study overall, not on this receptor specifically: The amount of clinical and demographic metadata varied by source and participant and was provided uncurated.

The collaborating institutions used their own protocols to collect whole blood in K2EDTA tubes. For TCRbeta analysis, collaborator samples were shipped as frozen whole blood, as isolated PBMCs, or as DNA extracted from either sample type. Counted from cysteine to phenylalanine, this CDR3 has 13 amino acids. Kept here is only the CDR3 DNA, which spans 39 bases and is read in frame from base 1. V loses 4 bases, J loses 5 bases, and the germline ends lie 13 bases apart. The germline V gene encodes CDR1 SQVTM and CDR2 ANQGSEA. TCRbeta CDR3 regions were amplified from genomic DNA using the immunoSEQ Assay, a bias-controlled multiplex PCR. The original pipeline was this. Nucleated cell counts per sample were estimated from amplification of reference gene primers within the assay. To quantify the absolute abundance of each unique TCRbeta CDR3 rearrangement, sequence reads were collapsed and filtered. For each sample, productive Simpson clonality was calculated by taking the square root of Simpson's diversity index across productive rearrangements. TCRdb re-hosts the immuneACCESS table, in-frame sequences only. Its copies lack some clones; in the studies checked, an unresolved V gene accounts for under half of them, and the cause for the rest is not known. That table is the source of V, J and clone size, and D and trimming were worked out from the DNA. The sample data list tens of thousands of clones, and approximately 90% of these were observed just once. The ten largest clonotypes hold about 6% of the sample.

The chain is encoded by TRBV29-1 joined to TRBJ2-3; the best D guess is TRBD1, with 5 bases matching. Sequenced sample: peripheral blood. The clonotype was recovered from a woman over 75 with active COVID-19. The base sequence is TGCAGCGTTGTACAGGTCGACGAAGATACGCAGTATTTT. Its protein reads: CSVVQVDEDTQYF.